The 3 T cell receptor beta chains listed next were all sequenced from one sample in a study of T cells in women clearing cervical HPV infection. Sequencing used immunoSEQ multiplex PCR; TCRdb keeps in-frame clones, though not all of them. This sample's table has more than 20,000 clones. Sequencing used blood buffy coat. The receptors were gathered from a woman between 18 and 75 years old with a cervical HPV16 infection that either progressed to CIN3+ or cleared (not recorded which).

Regarding this clone: The read terminates 3 residues before the CDR3 end, so the remaining end is supplied by the germline J gene. V gene TRBV2 combines with J gene TRBJ1-2; D remains ambiguous. With 7 bases removed from V and 4 bases from J, the gap between germline ends came to 10 bases. Germline V gene lookup returns CDR1 SNHLY and CDR2 FYNNEI. The CDR3 totals 12 residues. The CDR3 bases that were read are TGTGCCAGCAAGGGCATCGGCTATGGC. Protein product: CASKGIGYG. The full CDR3 reads CASKGIGYGYTF.

A remark on this clone: The CDR3 end falls 3 residues outside the read, so it is completed with the germline J gene. The chain links TRBV7-3 to TRBJ1-2, with TRBD1 as a possible D gene (6 bases). From germline, CDR1 is SGHTA and CDR2 FQGTGA. CDR3 size: 14 residues. CDR3 region: CASSLTGAENDYTF. The CDR3 DNA, read in part, is TGTGCCAGCAGCTTAACGGGGGCCGAGAATGAC.

A remark on this clone: The read stops 3 residues short of the end of the CDR3; the missing end is completed from the germline J gene. This chain joins TRBV30 and TRBJ2-7; 10 positions agree with TRBD2. The CDR3 is 13 residues long. CDR1 and CDR2 from the germline V gene are GTSNPN and SVGIG (reference sequence). With V trimmed by 4 bases and J by 5 bases, 5 bases remained unmatched. The part of the CDR3 DNA that was read is TGTGCCTGGACTAGCGGGAGTTACGACGAG. Protein: CAWTSGSYDE. The whole CDR3 protein reads CAWTSGSYDEQYF.